Following are 27 T cell receptor beta chains from one sample sequenced in a study of long-term antiretroviral therapy in people with HIV. Researchers report immunoSEQ v3.0 was run at survey level. Sequencing was performed with immunoSEQ multiplex PCR; in TCRdb, only in-frame clones are kept and a portion is missing. The table includes more than 20,000 clones, around four fifths detected once. Here the sequenced sample was unsorted PBMCs, taken 3 years after starting antiretroviral therapy. The receptors shown here come from a man aged 18 to 30 with HIV.

This chain joins TRBV6-1 and TRBJ2-1; unclear D gene. CDR1 MNHNS and CDR2 SASEGT come from the germline V gene. The CDR3 is 12 residues long. The V end lost 1 base, the J end lost 8 bases, and 6 bases lay between the germline ends. CDR3 sequence: CASSEGGDEQFF. The CDR3 DNA reads as TGTGCCAGCAGTGAAGGTGGGGATGAGCAGTTCTTC.

This chain uses TRBV9 with TRBJ2-7, with TRBD1 identical over 10 bases. From germline, CDR1 is SGDLS and CDR2 YYNGEE. V was clipped by 4 bases and J by 3 bases; unmatched bases: 4. This CDR3 has 14 amino acids. CDR3 region: CASSPGTGDYEQYV. As DNA, the CDR3 is TGTGCCAGCAGCCCCGGGACAGGGGACTACGAGCAGTACGTC.

V is TRBV4-2 and J is TRBJ2-7; D is unresolved. Germline V gene sequence: CDR1 LGHNA, CDR2 YNFKEQ. The V end lost 0 bases, the J end lost 0 bases, and 12 bases lay between the germline ends. The CDR3 covers 16 residues. The CDR3 DNA is TGTGCCAGCAGCCAAGAATGGACCGAAACCTCCTACGAGCAGTACGTC. Its translation: CASSQEWTETSYEQYV.

This clone appeared once. The J gene is TRBJ1-6, the V gene TRBV6-1; D is possibly TRBD1 (6 bases). In germline, CDR1 is MNHNS, CDR2 SASEGT. The ends were cut back, 4 bases at V and 5 bases at J, with 6 bases in the middle. The CDR3 spans 13 residues. The CDR3 DNA sequence: TGTGCCAGCAGTGGGACAGATAATTCACCCCTCCACTTT. Translation gives CASSGTDNSPLHF.

The J gene is TRBJ2-7, the V gene TRBV9; 7 bases map to TRBD1. Looked up from germline, CDR1 is SGDLS and CDR2 is YYNGEE. The CDR3 contains 13 residues. J lost 2 bases, V lost 6 bases, and 5 bases had no gene match. The DNA for the CDR3 is TGTGCCAGCACGTGGCAGGGGGCCTACGAGCAGTACTTC. This codes for CASTWQGAYEQYF.

The V gene is TRBV9, the J gene TRBJ2-1; TRBD2 matches 11 bases. This CDR3 has 16 residues. Trimming removed 7 bases from V and 3 bases from J; junction bases left unmatched: 9. Germline CDR1 is SGDLS and CDR2 is YYNGEE. The CDR3 here is CASSIFTSGGYNEQFF. The CDR3 DNA is TGTGCCAGCTCAATATTCACTAGCGGGGGCTACAATGAGCAGTTCTTC. Full variable domain (remainder filled in from reference TRBV9 and TRBJ2-1): DSGVTQTPKHLITATGQRVTLRCSPRSGDLSVYWYQQSLDQGLQFLIQYYNGEERAKGNILERFSAQQFPDLHSELNLSSLELGDSALYFCASSIFTSGGYNEQFFGPGTRLTVL.

J is TRBJ2-5 and V is TRBV5-4; D is undetermined. The CDR3 covers 13 residues. Germline CDR1 is SGHNT and CDR2 is YYREEE (reference sequence). Trimming stripped 1 base from V and 5 bases from J, with 9 bases between. CDR3 sequence (DNA): TGTGCCAGCAGCTTGAAAGTAGGGGAGACCCAGTACTTC. It codes for CASSLKVGETQYF.

This chain links TRBV14 with TRBJ1-1, with a tentative D call TRBD1 (6 bases). The CDR3 is made up of 14 amino acids. CDR1 is SGHDN and CDR2 is FVKESK in the germline V gene. V was trimmed by 2 bases and J by 8 bases, leaving 15 bases between them. The CDR3, as DNA: TGTGCCAGCAGCCAATACTTCGGACAGCTCGAAGCTTTCTTT. Translating gives CASSQYFGQLEAFF.

This clone has a handful of counts. The rearrangement uses TRBV7-2 and TRBJ2-5, with D possibly being TRBD2 (5 bases). The CDR3 totals 16 residues. CDR1 and CDR2 (germline): SGHTA, FQGNSA. Trimming shortened V by 4 bases and J by 5 bases, and 20 bases separated the two germline ends. The CDR3 DNA is TGTGCCAGCAGCTATCCTCGGGATTCCATTACGGAGACCCAGTACTTC. Amino acid sequence: CASSYPRDSITETQYF.

The rearrangement uses TRBV19 and TRBJ2-7, with 7 bases matching TRBD2. V was clipped by 3 bases and J by 1 base; unmatched bases: 15. This CDR3 has 18 amino acids. CDR1 is LNHDA, CDR2 SQIVND, per germline (reference sequence). The CDR3 DNA sequence: TGTGCCAGTAGTATTACCTTTCGCGGCGGGGGAATATCCTACGAGCAGTACTTC. It specifies CASSITFRGGGISYEQYF.

This clone showed up just once. In DNA form, the CDR3 reads TGTGCCAGCAGTGATCCAGGGAATTCGCAAGAGACCCAGTACTTC. This translates into CASSDPGNSQETQYF. The chain uses TRBV2 and TRBJ2-5; D is possibly TRBD1 (5 bases). This CDR3 comprises 15 residues. V lost 3 bases and J 2 bases, leaving 13 bases between the germline ends. CDR1 and CDR2 (germline): SNHLY, FYNNEI. The whole variable domain, filled in from reference TRBV2 and TRBJ2-5, reads EPEVTQTPSHQVTQMGQEVILRCVPISNHLYFYWYRQILGQKVEFLVSFYNNEISEKSEIFDDQFSVERPDGSNFTLKIRSTKLEDSAMYFCASSDPGNSQETQYFGPGTRLLVL.

The rearrangement uses TRBV7-9 and TRBJ1-1, with a possible D match to TRBD1 (6 bases). This CDR3 is 14 amino acids long. Germline-derived CDR1 and CDR2 are SEHNR and FQNEAQ (reference sequence). Trimming left V 2 bases short and J 2 bases short, with 9 bases between. CDR3 in amino acids: CASSLLDSNTEAFF. The DNA of the CDR3 is TGTGCCAGCAGCTTATTGGACAGTAACACTGAAGCTTTCTTT.

This clone has only one observation. The chain recombines TRBV18 with TRBJ1-1, with 7 bases fitting TRBD1. The CDR3 has 13 amino acids. Germline loops: CDR1 KGHSH, CDR2 LQKENI. The ends lost 2 bases at V and 8 bases at J; junction bases unmatched: 5. In DNA form, the CDR3 reads TGTGCCAGCTCACCAGAGCAGGGGGAGGAAGCTTTCTTT. The encoded protein is CASSPEQGEEAFF.

The chain uses TRBV4-1 and TRBJ2-5; 7 positions match TRBD1. CDR1 and CDR2 (germline): MGHRA, YSYEKL. The CDR3 is made up of 15 amino acids. With V trimmed by 4 bases and J by 7 bases, 12 bases remained unmatched. The CDR3 coding sequence is TGCGCCAGCAGCCTCATACAGGGGATTGAAGGGACCCAGTACTTC. This gives the protein CASSLIQGIEGTQYF.

This chain's CDR3 is CASSLWYGNYGYTF. In DNA form, the CDR3 reads TGTGCCAGCAGCTTGTGGTACGGTAACTATGGCTACACCTTC. The chain recombines TRBV5-5 with TRBJ1-2; D unclear. The germline V and J ends were trimmed by 1 base and 1 base, with 8 bases remaining between them. Germline V gene lookup returns CDR1 SGHKS and CDR2 YYEKEE (reference sequence). The CDR3 loop spans 14 amino acids. The whole variable domain, remainder taken from reference TRBV5-5 and TRBJ1-2, is DAGVTQSPTHLIKTRGQQVTLRCSPISGHKSVSWYQQVLGQGPQFIFQYYEKEERGRGNFPDRFSARQFPNYSSELNVNALLLGDSALYLCASSLWYGNYGYTFGSGTRLTVV.

The chain employs TRBV27 and TRBJ1-2; tentatively, D is TRBD1 (5 bases). Germline loops: CDR1 MNHEY, CDR2 SMNVEV (reference sequence). The CDR3 sequence is 17 residues long. Trimming shortened V by 0 bases and J by 5 bases, and 19 bases separated the two germline ends. This CDR3 reads CASSLSGVGELRYGYTF. The CDR3 bases are TGTGCCAGCAGTTTATCGGGTGTGGGGGAGCTAAGGTATGGCTACACCTTC.

This clone has just a few counts. The chain recombines TRBV19 with TRBJ1-2, with D hard to call. The CDR3 is made up of 11 amino acids. V dropped 5 bases and J dropped 13 bases, with 14 bases sitting between them. Germline V gene sequence: CDR1 LNHDA, CDR2 SQIVND (reference sequence). In DNA, the CDR3 is TGTGCCAGTAGTTCCCCGGACCCTTTCACCTTC. Amino acid sequence: CASSSPDPFTF.

The chain has TRBV28 and TRBJ2-7, with D possibly matching TRBD1 (6 bases). This CDR3 region has 14 residues. Germline-derived CDR1 and CDR2 are MDHEN and SYDVKM. Trimming shortened V by 5 bases and J by 3 bases, and 14 bases separated the two germline ends. DNA of the CDR3: TGTGCCAGCAGTCATGGGACAACCTACTACGAGCAGTACTTC. Translating it yields CASSHGTTYYEQYF.

The chain has TRBV10-3 and TRBJ2-3, with D perhaps TRBD2 (5 bases). Trimming stripped 1 base from V and 5 bases from J, with 19 bases between. The germline gives CDR1 ENHRY, CDR2 SYGVKD. The CDR3 runs to 17 residues. CDR3 in DNA: TGTGCCATCAGTGAGTTAAAACCGGGGTTTGTTTTAGATACGCAGTATTTT. The encoded protein is CAISELKPGFVLDTQYF.

The count of this clone is one. CDR3 DNA sequence: TGCAGCGCCCTACCCAGAGATTCTAACTATGGCTACACCTTC. Protein product: CSALPRDSNYGYTF. This chain joins TRBV29-1 and TRBJ1-2; no clear D gene. The CDR3 has 14 residues. The germline V and J ends were trimmed by 7 bases and 0 bases, with 15 bases remaining between them. Per the germline V gene, CDR1 is SQVTM and CDR2 is ANQGSEA.

The chain employs TRBV7-9 and TRBJ2-2; the D gene could be TRBD1 or TRBD2 (6 bases each). Germline CDR1 SEHNR, CDR2 FQNEAQ (reference sequence). CDR3 length: 16 residues. V was clipped by 5 bases and J by 4 bases, with 17 bases between them. The CDR3 sequence is CASSPLGGRITGELFF. DNA of the CDR3: TGTGCCAGCAGCCCCCTTGGGGGGCGAATCACCGGGGAGCTGTTTTTT.

V and J are TRBV5-8 and TRBJ1-4; D perhaps matches TRBD1 (5 bases). Germline assignment: CDR1 SGHTS and CDR2 YDEGEE. The CDR3 contains 15 residues. V shed 4 bases and J shed 10 bases, with 20 bases lying between them. The CDR3 loop reads CASSGDRPSSGKLFF. CDR3 DNA: TGTGCCAGCAGCGGGGACCGTCCTAGTAGCGGAAAACTGTTTTTT.

The chain uses TRBV27 and TRBJ2-5, with D maybe TRBD2 (7 bases). The germline gives CDR1 MNHEY, CDR2 SMNVEV (reference sequence). The CDR3 runs to 16 residues. The V gene lost 2 bases and the J gene lost 5 bases, with 18 bases spanning the gap. CDR3 region: CASSLRGGPALETQYF. The CDR3 DNA follows: TGTGCCAGCAGTTTAAGGGGGGGACCTGCGCTGGAGACCCAGTACTTC.

This sequence joins TRBV11-2 and TRBJ1-5; a weak D match, TRBD1 (6 bases). V dropped 6 bases and J dropped 7 bases, with 10 bases sitting between them. This CDR3 has 12 residues. CDR1 is SGHAT, CDR2 FQNNGV, per germline. CDR3 sequence reads: CASSSGDQPQHF. The CDR3 nucleotides read TGTGCCAGCAGTTCAGGGGACCAGCCCCAGCATTTT.

The chain couples TRBV28 to TRBJ1-5; the match to TRBD1 covers 9 bases. The CDR3 totals 14 residues. Germline assignment: CDR1 MDHEN and CDR2 SYDVKM. V was pared by 2 bases and J by 7 bases, with 3 bases of the junction left unmatched. CDR3 region: CASSLPTGGQPQHF. In nucleotides, the CDR3 is TGTGCCAGCAGTTTACCCACAGGGGGCCAGCCCCAGCATTTT.

The chain carries TRBV25-1 and TRBJ1-2, with a weak D call TRBD1 (5 bases). The V and J ends lost 4 bases and 6 bases respectively, with 6 bases between them. In germline, CDR1 is MGHDK, CDR2 SYGVNS. This CDR3 region has 11 residues. CDR3 coding DNA: TGTGCCAGCAGTGTGGGACATGGCTACACCTTC. Its translation: CASSVGHGYTF.

V is TRBV5-8 and J is TRBJ2-5, with 7 bases matching TRBD1. V lost 1 base, J lost 4 bases, and 4 bases stayed unmatched. CDR3 length equals 14 residues. Germline-derived CDR1 and CDR2 are SGHTS and YDEGEE. Written as DNA, the CDR3 is TGTGCCAGCAGCTTGCAGGGGGTTCGAGAGACCCAGTACTTC. Residues: CASSLQGVRETQYF.